The sequence of this T cell receptor (beta chain) was determined in a study of blood T cell repertoires in COVID-19. The wider study: The study drew acute and convalescent COVID-19 samples from the United States, Italy and Spain. From T cells, B-cell-depleted T cells, or PBMCs came the material, which was cDNA or gDNA.

Authors' analysis steps: Reference gene primer amplification gave estimated nucleated cell counts. Sequencing used immunoSEQ multiplex PCR; TCRdb keeps in-frame clones, though not all of them. V, J and clone size are those of that table, while D and trimming were read from the DNA. Seen here are some 200,000 clones, around 80% observed once, and the top ten hold about 1.5%. Germline CDR1 is KGHSH and CDR2 is LQKENI. With 3 bases removed from V and 0 bases from J, the gap between germline ends came to 9 bases. CDR3 size: 15 residues. The rearrangement joins TRBV18 to TRBJ1-5; a weak D match, TRBD1 (5 bases). Sample: peripheral blood. This sequence was found in a woman aged 40 to 50 who had recovered from COVID-19. CDR3 sequence reads: CASSPWQGSNQPQHF. CDR3 bases: TGTGCCAGCTCACCCTGGCAGGGTAGCAATCAGCCCCAGCATTTT.